This record covers a single TCR beta chain. Its matching antigen is unknown. This specimen comes from a study of CXCR3-negative and CXCR3-positive naive CD8 T cells. Study as a whole: Collectively, the libraries yielded about 140 million TRB reads in total, at about 1.5 +/- 0.3 million per library.

With UMI labels, 5' RACE was used to prepare the TRB cDNA libraries. Following a re-call of the 5' RACE reads, TCRdb has one entry per CDR3 protein and lacks DNA. Its clone listing holds tens of thousands of distinct CDR3 sequences. Study-wide points: Diversity ran similarly high across both naive subsets but far lower in memory CD8+ cells. Surface CD5 matched across naive subsets, and TRB CDR3 properties served to infer TCR strength.

Sequencing was done on a sample of memory CD8+ T cells from blood. The TCR comes from a human donor in good health. Some clones in this sample may be carry-over from other donors' samples.

Here the CDR3 reads CASSVGGYGHEQYF. The rearrangement links TRBV9 to TRBJ2-7; TCRdb names TRBD1, which stays unverified in the absence of DNA. Germline-derived CDR1 and CDR2 are SGDLS and YYNGEE. The CDR3 length is 14 residues.